This T cell receptor (beta chain) was identified in a study of cytomegalovirus exposure and HLA in healthy donors. Study observations and caveats: In a later analysis, TCR beta V- and J-gene trimming showed a link to a missense DCLRE1C variant. The study labeled around 160 TCR beta chains cytomegalovirus-associated. Later analysis revealed greater clonal expansion in HLA-associated TCR beta chains than in equally common others.

13 Jbeta primers and 60 Vbeta primers were used for the PCR. The protocol was immunoSEQ multiplex PCR, while the TCRdb copy is restricted to in-frame clones and leaves out a portion. The sample includes 70,000 to 100,000 clones, around 80% of them seen just once. Germline V CDR1 and CDR2: SGHDT, YYEEEE. Trimming removed 1 base at V and 2 bases at J, with 9 bases between. The CDR3 loop spans 14 amino acids. As for this clone: As yet, its antigen is unknown.

J is TRBJ1-2 and V is TRBV5-6; no definite D call. Sequencing input: PBMCs. The sequence was obtained from a man aged 50 to 60 in good health and CMV-seropositive. CDR3 residues: CASSLPGGNYGYTF. The CDR3 nucleotides are TGTGCCAGCAGCTTGCCTGGAGGGAACTATGGCTACACCTTC.